This T cell receptor (beta chain) was sequenced during a study of T cells after yellow fever vaccination. Study results and caveats: Most clones from primary vaccination were detected again post-booster (96% CD4, roughly 91% CD8). Any FACS-sorted repertoire could hold abundant clonotypes that contaminate it from the bulk population. Weaker overall was a secondary response that nonetheless peaked faster, on day 5 versus 15.

This clonotype was observed at least ten times. Its antigen is as yet unknown. TCRdb reprocessed the 5' RACE reads with MiXCR, giving one entry per CDR3 protein. The repertoire holds some 350,000 distinct CDR3 sequences, approximately 5.7% seen once, with 14% to 15% in the top ten. The CDR3 is made up of 16 amino acids. Germline V gene data show CDR1 as KGHSH and CDR2 as LQKENI. The V end lost 4 bases, the J end lost 8 bases, and 21 bases lay between the germline ends. J is TRBJ2-4 and V is TRBV18, with D unclear. Sequenced material: PBMCs, taken 5 days after the yellow fever booster vaccination. The origin of this receptor is a man aged 30 to 45 who received the YFV17D yellow fever vaccine. Written as DNA, the CDR3 is TGTGCCAGCTCACAAGTCTCGGGCCAGGCTTCGCACATTCAGTACTTC. Its protein product is CASSQVSGQASHIQYF.